This section outlines one TCR beta chain sequence together with its context. What it binds is unknown. V dropped 4 bases and J dropped 4; count of bases not matched to a gene: 6. Germline V gene sequence: CDR1 MNHNS, CDR2 SASEGT. The CDR3 covers 15 residues. This entry belongs to a study of cytomegalovirus exposure and HLA in healthy donors. Generated by immunoSEQ multiplex PCR, the TCRdb table keeps only in-frame clones and is missing some. The sample has about 310,000 clones; 88% are singletons. Overall study results and limits: In vitro assays verified that three CMV-associated chains recognized CMV antigens specifically. The study recorded some 160 TCR beta chains that were cytomegalovirus-associated.

The chain joins TRBV6-1 to TRBJ1-1, with 10 positions matching TRBD1. The receptor was isolated from a young man in good health and CMV-seronegative. Sequenced material: PBMCs. CDR3 amino acids: CASSVQTGGGTEAFF. The CDR3 nucleotides read TGTGCCAGCAGTGTACAGACAGGGGGCGGCACTGAAGCTTTCTTT.